A single TCR beta chain is shown here with its context. The sample is drawn from a study of T cells in tuberculosis. In the study overall: CD1B tetramers identified T cells specific for mycobacterial lipid GMM. IGRA-negative adolescents, IGRA-positive adolescents with latent tuberculosis and adults with active tuberculosis formed this South African cohort.

The data were produced by immunoSEQ multiplex PCR, yet TCRdb's version contains in-frame clones alone and is incomplete. Of around 30,000 clones in the sample, approximately 93% were seen once. Noted time point: new active TB diagnosis, blood taken before or within 7 days of starting treatment. Confirmation came from sputum smear and/or culture positivity for M. tuberculosis. Unsorted cryopreserved PBMC were sequenced, averaging about 100,000 T cells per clinical donor. This sequence originates from an adult with tuberculosis. This material consisted of PBMCs, taken at tuberculosis diagnosis.

CDR3 nucleotides: TGTGCCAGCAGCTTAACGCCCCCCAGCTCTGGGGCCAACGTCCTGACTTTC. Residues: CASSLTPPSSGANVLTF. The genes are TRBV7-3 and TRBJ2-6; D ambiguous. CDR1 is SGHTA, CDR2 FQGTGA, per germline. The CDR3 runs 17 residues. V lost 0 bases and J 0 bases, leaving 9 bases between the germline ends.